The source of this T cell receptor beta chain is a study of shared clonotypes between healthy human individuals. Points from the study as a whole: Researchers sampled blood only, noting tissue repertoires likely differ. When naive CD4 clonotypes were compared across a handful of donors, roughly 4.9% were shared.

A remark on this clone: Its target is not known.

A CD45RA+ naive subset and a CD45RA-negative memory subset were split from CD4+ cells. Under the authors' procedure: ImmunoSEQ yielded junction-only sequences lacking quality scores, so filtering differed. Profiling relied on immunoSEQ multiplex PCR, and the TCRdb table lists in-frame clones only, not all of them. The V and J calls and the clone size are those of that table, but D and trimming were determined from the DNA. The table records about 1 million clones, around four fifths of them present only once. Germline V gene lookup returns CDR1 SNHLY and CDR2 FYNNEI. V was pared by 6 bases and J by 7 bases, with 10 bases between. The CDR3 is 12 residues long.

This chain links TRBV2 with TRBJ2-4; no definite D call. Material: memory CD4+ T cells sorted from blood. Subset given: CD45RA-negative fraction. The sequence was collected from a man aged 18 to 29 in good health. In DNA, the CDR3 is TGTGCCAGCAGGGTAGGATTTAACATTCAGTACTTC. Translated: CASRVGFNIQYF.